A selection of T cell receptor beta chains follows, all from one sample in a study of CD8 T cells in ankylosing spondylitis. Each CDR3 protein is one row after TCRdb ran MiXCR on the 5' RACE reads. Of around 220,000 distinct CDR3 sequences in the sample, about 11% were seen once. Sequencing was done on a sample of blood, either unsorted or a sorted T cell fraction (not recorded which). These receptors were obtained from a male donor with ankylosing spondylitis or in good health (not recorded which). The CDR3 runs from the conserved cysteine through the conserved F or W. Fields, in order: V gene, D gene, J gene, clone size, CDR3 DNA, CDR3 protein. The D gene is left open where the match is weak. Expanded clones get a size class; other rows say once, few or many, or leave the size out.

>TRBV27|TRBD2|TRBJ2-1|few
TGTGCCAGCAGTTCCAGAAGAGCGGGGGGGCTAGATGAGCAGTTCTTC
CASSSRRAGGLDEQFF
>TRBV24-1|NA|TRBJ2-3|NA
TGTGCCACCGTTGGGACTGCTAGCACAGATACGCAGTATTTT
CATVGTASTDTQYF
>TRBV20-1|NA|TRBJ1-5|many
TGCAGTGCTACCCTAAGGACCGGGGGCGACCAGCCCCAGCATTTT
CSATLRTGGDQPQHF
>TRBV12-3/TRBV12-4|NA|TRBJ2-5|many
TGTGCCAGCAGTTTAGCCAGAGAGACCCAGTACTTC
CASSLARETQYF
>TRBV12-3/TRBV12-4|NA|TRBJ1-1|many
TGTGCCAGCAGTTCCAATTACAGGGTAAGCACTGAAGCTTTCTTT
CASSSNYRVSTEAFF
>TRBV6-2/TRBV6-3|TRBD1|TRBJ2-2|few
TGTGCCAGCAGTTTCCCGAAAGGGACAGGGGGCACCGGGGAGCTGTTTTTT
CASSFPKGTGGTGELFF
>TRBV20-1|NA|TRBJ2-2|many
TGCAGTGCTAGGACCCCCGGGGAGCTGTTTTTT
CSARTPGELFF
>TRBV2|NA|TRBJ1-5|NA
TGTGCCAGCAACGACCGGACCGTGCCCCAGCATTTT
CASNDRTVPQHF
>TRBV7-3|TRBD2|TRBJ2-3|NA
TGTGCCAGCAGCTACGGGGGGGCCCCAGATACGCAGTATTTT
CASSYGGAPDTQYF
>TRBV20-1|TRBD2|TRBJ2-3|many
TGCAGTGCTGTATTGTACCATGGACTAGCGGGGACAGATACGCAGTATTTT
CSAVLYHGLAGTDTQYF
>TRBV10-3|NA|TRBJ2-1|many
TGTGCCACCAGTGGGGTACATGAGCAGTTCTTC
CATSGVHEQFF
>TRBV5-1|NA|TRBJ2-7|many
TGCGCCAGTACCTCTCAGCCTAACTCCTACGAGCAGTACTTC
CASTSQPNSYEQYF
>TRBV5-5|NA|TRBJ1-1|NA
TGTGCCAGCCACCTTGGCGGGACCATAGACACTGAAGCTTTCTTT
CASHLGGTIDTEAFF
>TRBV12-3/TRBV12-4|TRBD1|TRBJ2-7|NA
TGTGCCAGCAGTCTACAGGGGACCCTCCGAAGGTACTTC
CASSLQGTLRRYF